One TCR beta chain is described in this entry. This entry is derived from a study of brain T cells in children with intractable seizures. The method was immunoSEQ multiplex PCR; TCRdb's version includes in-frame clones alone and lacks a portion of them. The sample has 300,000 to 400,000 clones; roughly 93% are singletons. Time point denoted: blood from clinic visit 5 months post-surgery; TSC patient then seizure free. Only cases whose brain tissue showed the highest T cell transcript signatures were sequenced. The source material was peripheral blood, sampled more than 4 months after surgery. The receptor comes from a boy younger than two with tuberous sclerosis and intractable seizures.

The CDR3 nucleotides read TGCGCCAGCAGCCCCGGGAACACTGAAGCTTTCTTT. Translated: CASSPGNTEAFF. The rearrangement links TRBV5-1 to TRBJ1-1; D gene uncertain. V was pared by 4 bases and J by 1 base, with 5 bases between. Germline-derived CDR1 and CDR2 are SGHRS and YFSETQ. The CDR3 consists of 12 residues.